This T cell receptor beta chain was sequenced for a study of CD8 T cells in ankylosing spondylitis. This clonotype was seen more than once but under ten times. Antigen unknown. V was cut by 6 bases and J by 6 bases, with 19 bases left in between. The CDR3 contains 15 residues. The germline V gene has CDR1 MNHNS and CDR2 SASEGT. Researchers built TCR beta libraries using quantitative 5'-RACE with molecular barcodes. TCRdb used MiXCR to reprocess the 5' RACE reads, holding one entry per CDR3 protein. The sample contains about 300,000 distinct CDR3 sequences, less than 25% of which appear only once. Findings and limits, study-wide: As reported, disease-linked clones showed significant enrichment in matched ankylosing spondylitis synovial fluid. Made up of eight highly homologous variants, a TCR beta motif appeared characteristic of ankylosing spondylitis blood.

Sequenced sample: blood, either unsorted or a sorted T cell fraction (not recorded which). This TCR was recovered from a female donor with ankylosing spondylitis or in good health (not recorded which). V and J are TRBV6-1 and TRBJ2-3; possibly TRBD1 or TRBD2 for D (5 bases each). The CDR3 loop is CASSPSGHKADTQYF. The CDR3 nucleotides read TGTGCCAGCAGCCCTTCGGGGCATAAGGCCGATACGCAGTATTTT.